These 8 T cell receptor beta chains originate from one sample sequenced in a study of OX40 agonist ivuxolimab in advanced cancers. Some clones are missing from TCRdb's copy, which holds only in-frame ones; the method was immunoSEQ multiplex PCR. Of about 46,000 clones detected, about nine tenths appear once; the ten largest clones hold roughly 54%. The source material was CD4+ or CD8+ T cells sorted from blood, sampled in a trial of the OX40 agonist ivuxolimab. The receptor set was obtained from an adult with an advanced solid tumor such as melanoma, head and neck, liver or kidney cancer.

CDR3 DNA sequence: TGTGCCAGCAGCTCCCCTGAGCGGAGTTGGGACAATGAGCAGTTCTTC. Translation: CASSSPERSWDNEQFF. The chain recombines TRBV5-4 with TRBJ2-1, with D tentatively TRBD2 (5 bases). Germline CDR1 and CDR2: SGHNT and YYREEE (reference sequence). There are 16 residues in the CDR3. The germline V and J ends were trimmed by 3 bases and 5 bases, with 18 bases remaining between them.

This chain joins TRBV5-6 and TRBJ2-4; D possibly matches TRBD1 or TRBD2 (5 bases each). The CDR3 length is 19 residues. The V end was cut by 3 bases, the J end by 0 bases, with 22 bases between. Germline lookup yields CDR1 SGHDT and CDR2 YYEEEE. In DNA, the CDR3 is TGTGCCAGCAGCTCCGGGGCCCGATTCTTATATCTAGCCAAAAACATTCAGTACTTC. It specifies CASSSGARFLYLAKNIQYF.

The CDR3 nucleotides are TGCGCCAGCAGCTTGGCCGTAGCGGGGGGATTTGGAGATACGCAGTATTTT. This encodes CASSLAVAGGFGDTQYF. This sequence joins TRBV5-1 and TRBJ2-3, with TRBD2 identical over 10 bases. The CDR3 has 17 amino acids. V gave up 0 bases and J gave up 5 bases; unmatched junction bases: 9. The germline gives CDR1 SGHRS, CDR2 YFSETQ.

The chain combines TRBV7-9 with TRBJ2-5; a weak D match, TRBD1 (6 bases). The CDR3 extends over 14 amino acids. Trimming cost V 6 bases and J 1 base, with 12 bases left between them. Germline CDR1 is SEHNR and CDR2 is FQNEAQ (reference sequence). CDR3 residues: CASRIGQSQETQYF. In DNA form, the CDR3 reads TGTGCCAGCAGAATCGGACAGAGCCAAGAGACCCAGTACTTC. Together with reference TRBV7-9 and TRBJ2-5, the CDR3 gives the full variable domain: DTGVSQNPRHKITKRGQNVTFRCDPISEHNRLYWYRQTLGQGPEFLTYFQNEAQLEKSRLLSDRFSAERPKGSFSTLEIQRTEQGDSAMYLCASRIGQSQETQYFGPGTRLLVL.

The chain combines TRBV6-5 with TRBJ1-2; D is unresolved. The CDR3 runs to 12 residues. Per germline, CDR1 MNHEY and CDR2 SVGAGI. Trimming removed 2 bases from V and 5 bases from J, with 6 bases in between. Written as DNA, the CDR3 is TGTGCCAGCAGTTACGTTGGTTATGGCTACACCTTC. Amino acid sequence: CASSYVGYGYTF.

J is TRBJ2-7 and V is TRBV6-5; a possible D gene is TRBD1 (6 bases). Germline CDR1 is MNHEY and CDR2 is SVGAGI. V gave up 4 bases and J gave up 0 bases, with 10 bases separating them. This CDR3 is 14 amino acids long. The CDR3 nucleotides read TGTGCCAGCAGTTCAACAGGGCCCTCCTACGAGCAGTACTTC. Amino acid sequence: CASSSTGPSYEQYF.

The chain uses TRBV28 and TRBJ1-5; D unclear. V shed 4 bases and J shed 7 bases, with 11 bases lying between them. Germline V gene lookup returns CDR1 MDHEN and CDR2 SYDVKM. CDR3 length equals 13 residues. CDR3 amino acids: CASSSWTGQPQHF. The CDR3 nucleotides are TGTGCCAGCAGTTCCTGGACCGGCCAGCCCCAGCATTTT.

This clone has a single count. The J gene is TRBJ2-2, the V gene TRBV9; possibly TRBD2 for D (5 bases). V shed 2 bases and J shed 0 bases, with 8 bases lying between them. Germline assignment: CDR1 SGDLS and CDR2 YYNGEE. This CDR3 contains 15 residues. The CDR3 loop is CASSVDGANTGELFF. CDR3 DNA: TGTGCCAGCAGCGTTGACGGGGCGAACACCGGGGAGCTGTTTTTT.